This TCR beta chain stems from a study of CD8 T cells in ankylosing spondylitis. Whole-study findings and limits: Ankylosing spondylitis blood seemed to carry a telltale TCR beta motif made of several highly homologous variants.

Germline assignment: CDR1 SGHRS and CDR2 YFSETQ. Germline trimming cut 0 bases from V and 1 base from J; bases unmatched to any gene: 1. The CDR3 totals 15 residues. By quantitative 5'-RACE with molecular barcodes, the TCR beta libraries were made. TCRdb reanalysed the 5' RACE reads using MiXCR and keeps one entry per CDR3 protein. The sample yields roughly 700,000 distinct CDR3 sequences, around 19% seen once. This clonotype was observed a handful of times. Its antigen is unidentified. Sequencing used blood, either unsorted or a sorted T cell fraction (not recorded which). The chain employs TRBV5-1 and TRBJ2-1; 7 bases are a match to TRBD1. The source of this sequence is a male donor with ankylosing spondylitis. The CDR3 coding sequence is TGCGCCAGCAGCTTGGAGACAGGGTCCTACAATGAGCAGTTCTTC. Residues: CASSLETGSYNEQFF.